This T cell receptor beta chain was found in a study of cytomegalovirus exposure and HLA in healthy donors. Study-wide results and caveats: CMV serostatus was the sole immune exposure information available.

Germline V gene lookup returns CDR1 KGHSH and CDR2 LQKENI. V was pared by 6 bases and J by 1 base, with 10 bases of the junction left unmatched. The CDR3 totals 16 residues. With 60 Vbeta and 13 Jbeta primers, the PCR was carried out. Sequencing used immunoSEQ multiplex PCR; TCRdb keeps in-frame clones, though not all of them. The sample yields about 170,000 clones, under 80% seen once. Notes on this clone: Its specificity is unknown.

The chain employs TRBV18 and TRBJ2-7; 9 nucleotides align to TRBD1. The sample was PBMCs. This clonotype originated in a middle-aged man in good health and CMV-seronegative. The CDR3 coding sequence is TGTGCCAGCTCGCCCGGACCGGGACAGGGTTCCTACGAGCAGTACTTC. It specifies CASSPGPGQGSYEQYF.